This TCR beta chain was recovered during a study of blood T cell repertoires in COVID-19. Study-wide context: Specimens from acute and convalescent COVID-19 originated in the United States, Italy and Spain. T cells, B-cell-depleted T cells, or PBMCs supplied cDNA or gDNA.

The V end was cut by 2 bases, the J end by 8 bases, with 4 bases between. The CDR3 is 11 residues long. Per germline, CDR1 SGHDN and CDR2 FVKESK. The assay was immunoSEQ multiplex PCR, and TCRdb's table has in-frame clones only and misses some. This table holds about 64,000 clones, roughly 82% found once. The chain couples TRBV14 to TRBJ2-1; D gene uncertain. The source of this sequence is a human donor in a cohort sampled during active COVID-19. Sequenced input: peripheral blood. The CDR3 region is CASSQFDEQFF. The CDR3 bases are TGTGCCAGCAGCCAATTCGATGAGCAGTTCTTC.